The next 17 T cell receptor beta chains were all read from a single sample in a study of HIV-infected children after antiretroviral therapy interruption. Treatment of the sample: PENTA 11 planned treatment interruption arm or continuous ART arm. A 3' RACE protocol on RNA, with unique molecular identifiers, produced the TCR library. TCRdb ran MiXCR on the 3' RACE reads and lists one entry per CDR3 protein. This sample yields 45,000 to 50,000 distinct CDR3 sequences, of which more than 3.5% are seen a single time; 0.6% to 0.85% belongs to the top ten. The sequences come from CD45RA+ CD4+ T cells from PBMCs, pooled from several time points, collected from a donor given antiretroviral therapy, either interrupted or continuous. The subset is: naive CD4+ CD45RA+ CD45RO- T cells. These receptors were taken from a pool of human donors with HIV.

This clonotype was seen a handful of times. The V and J genes are TRBV5-1 and TRBJ1-1; D is undetermined. The CDR3 runs 15 residues. The V gene lost 0 bases and the J gene lost 1 base, with 10 bases spanning the gap. Germline values: CDR1 SGHRS, CDR2 YFSETQ. CDR3 in amino acids: CASSLDMVANTEAFF. Written as DNA, the CDR3 is TGCGCCAGCAGCTTGGATATGGTGGCGAACACTGAAGCTTTCTTT.

This clonotype was seen ten or more times. This chain joins TRBV7-2 and TRBJ1-3; 7 bases map to TRBD1. Germline loops: CDR1 SGHTA, CDR2 FQGNSA. The CDR3 contains 15 residues. J gave up 4 bases and V 2 bases, and 5 bases lay outside the gene matches. CDR3 nucleotides: TGTGCCAGCAGCTTAAAGAGGGGGCCCGGAAACACCATATATTTT. Amino acids: CASSLKRGPGNTIYF.

Turning to this clonotype: A single base separates this from a much larger clone, so it may be a read error. The J gene is TRBJ1-5, the V gene TRBV12-3 or TRBV12-4, with D maybe TRBD1 (5 bases). CDR3 size: 14 residues. The CDR3 sequence is CANSLGGGNQPQHF. The DNA for the CDR3 is TGTGCCAACAGTTTAGGAGGGGGCAATCAGCCCCAGCATTTT.

This clonotype was found many times. The chain couples TRBV6-6 to TRBJ2-7; D perhaps matches TRBD1 (6 bases). V lost 6 bases and J 4 bases, leaving 16 bases between the germline ends. Germline V lookup: CDR1 MNHNY, CDR2 SVGAGI (reference sequence). The length of the CDR3 is 14 residues. CDR3 nucleotide sequence: TGTGCCAGCAGCCCCACCGGGACAAAATACGAGCAGTACTTC. This codes for CASSPTGTKYEQYF.

Many counts were recorded for this clonotype. The chain employs TRBV9 and TRBJ2-2; tentative D call: TRBD2 (5 bases). The germline V gene has CDR1 SGDLS and CDR2 YYNGEE. This CDR3 has 13 amino acids. The germline V and J ends were trimmed by 1 base and 5 bases, with 6 bases remaining between them. CDR3 sequence reads: CASSVRGTGELFF. CDR3 DNA: TGTGCCAGCAGCGTACGGGGAACCGGGGAGCTGTTTTTT.

This clonotype was seen repeatedly, ten times or more. The chain recombines TRBV29-1 with TRBJ2-7; TRBD1 might be the D (5 bases). There are 14 residues in the CDR3. With 6 bases removed from V and 5 bases from J, the gap between germline ends came to 20 bases. Looked up from germline, CDR1 is SQVTM and CDR2 is ANQGSEA. The CDR3 loop reads CSVAPPGPLHEQYF. The CDR3 nucleotides read TGCAGCGTAGCCCCCCCAGGGCCGCTCCACGAGCAGTACTTC.

This clonotype has ten or more counts. This rearrangement joins TRBV2 to TRBJ1-1; a possible D gene is TRBD1 (5 bases). This CDR3 comprises 13 residues. CDR1 is SNHLY, CDR2 FYNNEI, per germline. With 3 bases removed from V and 2 bases from J, the gap between germline ends came to 7 bases. CDR3 in amino acids: CASSDQGNTEAFF. The CDR3 DNA follows: TGTGCCAGCAGTGATCAGGGCAACACTGAAGCTTTCTTT.

This clonotype was found many times. The genes are TRBV12-3 or TRBV12-4 and TRBJ1-1; D is undetermined. Trimming stripped 1 base from V and 0 bases from J, with 9 bases between. The CDR3 spans 15 residues. This CDR3 reads CASSLGPGVNTEAFF. Written as DNA, the CDR3 is TGTGCCAGCAGTTTAGGGCCCGGAGTGAACACTGAAGCTTTCTTT.

This clonotype showed up just a few times. The chain combines TRBV7-7 with TRBJ2-2, with 7 positions matching TRBD1. V was pared by 5 bases and J by 6 bases, with 12 bases of the junction left unmatched. This CDR3 is 16 amino acids long. The V gene's germline CDR1 is SSHAT and CDR2 FNYEAQ (reference sequence). CDR3 protein: CASSPPGTVGAGELFF. Here the CDR3 DNA reads TGTGCCAGCAGCCCCCCCGGGACAGTCGGCGCCGGGGAGCTGTTTTTT.

This clonotype was counted between two and nine times. The chain uses TRBV18 and TRBJ1-1, with a possible D match to TRBD1 (6 bases). This CDR3 comprises 15 residues. Trimming removed 2 bases from V and 0 bases from J, with 10 bases in between. Germline V gene data show CDR1 as KGHSH and CDR2 as LQKENI. CDR3 region: CASSPVRGMNTEAFF. CDR3 coding DNA: TGTGCCAGCTCACCAGTGAGGGGGATGAACACTGAAGCTTTCTTT.

This chain links TRBV23-1 with TRBJ1-5, with no clear D. TRBV23-1 is an open reading frame whose function is uncertain. Trimming removed 2 bases from V and 0 bases from J, with 29 bases in between. CDR3 length: 22 amino acids. The CDR3 bases are TGCGCCAGCAGTCAAGCCAAGCCGGGAACCCAAGAGGGTGAGCGTAGCAATCAGCCCCAGCATTTT. Protein sequence: CASSQAKPGTQEGERSNQPQHF.

This clonotype was seen at least ten times. The chain has TRBV10-3 and TRBJ2-3, with a possible D match to TRBD2 (5 bases). The germline V gene encodes CDR1 ENHRY and CDR2 SYGVKD. This CDR3 contains 14 residues. Trimming took off 4 bases at V and 2 bases at J, with 10 bases between the two ends. The CDR3 DNA is TGTGCCATCAGTGGGAGCGGTTCCACAGATACGCAGTATTTT. Amino acids: CAISGSGSTDTQYF.

V gene TRBV7-9 combines with J gene TRBJ2-5, with no clear D. The germline V and J ends were trimmed by 5 bases and 5 bases, with 18 bases remaining between them. The germline V gene has CDR1 SEHNR and CDR2 FQNEAQ (reference sequence). CDR3 length: 15 residues. The CDR3 DNA reads as TGTGCCAGCAGCACCTCTCCCAGGTTATCGGAGACCCAGTACTTC. It specifies CASSTSPRLSETQYF. Filled out from reference TRBV7-9 and TRBJ2-5, the complete variable domain reads DTGVSQNPRHKITKRGQNVTFRCDPISEHNRLYWYRQTLGQGPEFLTYFQNEAQLEKSRLLSDRFSAERPKGSFSTLEIQRTEQGDSAMYLCASSTSPRLSETQYFGPGTRLLVL.

This clonotype was recorded a few times. The rearrangement uses TRBV2 and TRBJ2-1; TRBD1 matches 7 bases. This CDR3 is built from 13 residues. The V segment lost 7 bases and the J segment 7 bases; nucleotides outside the gene matches: 7. Germline values: CDR1 SNHLY, CDR2 FYNNEI. DNA of the CDR3: TGTGCCAGCAATAGACAGGGCCCTAATGAGCAGTTCTTC. This translates into CASNRQGPNEQFF. Full variable domain (rest looked up from reference TRBV2 and TRBJ2-1): EPEVTQTPSHQVTQMGQEVILRCVPISNHLYFYWYRQILGQKVEFLVSFYNNEISEKSEIFDDQFSVERPDGSNFTLKIRSTKLEDSAMYFCASNRQGPNEQFFGPGTRLTVL.

This clonotype was detected many times. Here the CDR3 omits its conserved ending phenylalanine or tryptophan, so a read error is the likely source. No DNA is shown, since the ends of the CDR3 on it are uncertain; the CDR3 is the one TCRdb lists. CDR3 sequence reads: CSARDGDRSVL. The V gene is TRBV20-1, the J gene TRBJ1-6; the DNA was not compared with TRBD1, the D call given in the table. Germline loops: CDR1 DFQATT, CDR2 SNEGSKA (reference sequence). The CDR3 is 11 amino acids in total, end residues counted.

This clonotype was seen at least ten times. J is TRBJ2-1 and V is TRBV28; weak D call: TRBD1 (6 bases). The CDR3 spans 15 residues. Germline V gives CDR1 MDHEN, CDR2 SYDVKM. Trimming took off 5 bases at V and 6 bases at J, with 17 bases between the two ends. CDR3 region: CASSPRGRPLNEQFF. CDR3 DNA: TGTGCCAGCAGTCCCAGGGGCCGGCCCCTCAATGAGCAGTTCTTC.

The rearrangement links TRBV25-1 to TRBJ2-7; no clear D. Per germline, CDR1 MGHDK and CDR2 SYGVNS. This CDR3 region has 11 residues. V was shortened by 8 bases and J by 3 bases, with 8 bases between the two germline ends. CDR3 in amino acids: CASVDNYEQYF. The CDR3 region has the DNA TGTGCCAGCGTGGATAACTACGAGCAGTACTTC.